The 28 T cell receptor beta chains reported below all come from one sample, sequenced in a study of T cell responses to AZD1222 COVID-19 vaccine. The table came from immunoSEQ multiplex PCR; TCRdb's copy has only in-frame clones and leaves some out. The data show around 150,000 clones, approximately 94% seen once. This specimen was peripheral blood, taken on day 0 of AZD1222 vaccination. These receptors were taken from an adult in good health.

The rearrangement uses TRBV10-3 and TRBJ1-1; TRBD1 aligns across 10 bases. This CDR3 is 13 amino acids long. Germline assignment: CDR1 ENHRY and CDR2 SYGVKD. The J segment lost 4 bases and the V segment lost 11 bases, leaving 7 bases of the junction unmatched. CDR3 residues: CAVEGQGGTEAFF. DNA for the CDR3: TGTGCCGTCGAAGGACAGGGGGGCACTGAAGCTTTCTTT.

In this sample, this clone turned up a few times. In nucleotides, the CDR3 is TGTGCCAGCAGGTGGGGGGATTCACCCCTCCACTTT. Protein sequence: CASRWGDSPLHF. The chain combines TRBV5-6 with TRBJ1-6; TRBD1 might be the D (5 bases). The CDR3 covers 12 residues. V shed 5 bases and J shed 8 bases, with 8 bases lying between them. In germline, CDR1 is SGHDT, CDR2 YYEEEE.

This clone was picked up one time. CDR3 sequence reads: CASSPVRGSQVNTQYF. DNA of the CDR3: TGCGCCAGCAGCCCTGTGAGGGGGTCCCAAGTAAATACGCAGTATTTT. The V gene is TRBV4-1, the J gene TRBJ2-3, with D possibly TRBD1 on 6 matching bases. The CDR3 length is 16 residues. The V and J ends lost 4 bases and 7 bases respectively, with 21 bases between them. The germline V gene encodes CDR1 MGHRA and CDR2 YSYEKL.

The rearrangement uses TRBV4-3 and TRBJ1-2; tentatively, D is TRBD1 (6 bases). The CDR3 is 16 amino acids. Per the germline V gene, CDR1 is LGHNA and CDR2 is YSLEER. Trimming removed 4 bases at V and 8 bases at J, with 23 bases between. The CDR3 protein is CASSPGPGLMRGGYTF. CDR3 bases: TGCGCCAGCAGCCCGGGGCCGGGACTTATGAGGGGGGGCTACACCTTC.

The genes are TRBV4-3 and TRBJ1-4; D is unresolved. The CDR3 is 13 residues long. CDR1 LGHNA and CDR2 YSLEER come from the germline V gene. V was pared by 4 bases and J by 4 bases, with 7 bases between. The CDR3 is CASSPDYNEKLFF. DNA of the CDR3: TGCGCCAGCAGCCCGGATTATAATGAAAAACTGTTTTTT.

This clone was seen only once. This rearrangement joins TRBV27 to TRBJ1-1; D is uncertain. Germline V gene data show CDR1 as MNHEY and CDR2 as SMNVEV (reference sequence). V was trimmed by 3 bases and J by 6 bases, leaving 11 bases between them. This CDR3 has 13 amino acids. The CDR3 DNA sequence: TGTGCCAGCAGTTTTGGTATGGCTTCTGAAGCTTTCTTT. Its translation is CASSFGMASEAFF.

In this sample, this clone turned up once. The genes are TRBV19 and TRBJ1-6; D remains unclear. The germline CDR1 and CDR2 sequences are LNHDA and SQIVND (reference sequence). V lost 2 bases and J 0 bases, leaving 5 bases between the germline ends. The CDR3 loop spans 15 amino acids. CDR3 coding DNA: TGTGCCAGTAGTATATCCAGCTCCTATAATTCACCCCTCCACTTT. It encodes CASSISSSYNSPLHF.

The chain is built from TRBV7-2 and TRBJ1-3; D possibly corresponds to TRBD1 (5 bases). Germline V lookup: CDR1 SGHTA, CDR2 FQGNSA. This CDR3 region has 14 residues. V lost 4 bases and J lost 3, with 10 bases in between. The CDR3 nucleotides read TGTGCCAGCAGCTACGGGGGTTTTGGAAACACCATATATTTT. Translated, it gives CASSYGGFGNTIYF.

The chain couples TRBV28 to TRBJ2-2, with no clear D. Trimming took 6 bases from V and 7 from J, leaving 15 bases between them. The length of the CDR3 is 14 residues. Per germline, CDR1 MDHEN and CDR2 SYDVKM. The CDR3 region is CASRVMSPNGELFF. CDR3 DNA sequence: TGTGCCAGCAGAGTTATGTCCCCTAACGGGGAGCTGTTTTTT.

This rearrangement joins TRBV6-4 to TRBJ2-3; D uncertain. Trimming left V 3 bases short and J 2 bases short, with 12 bases between. CDR1 is MRHNA, CDR2 SNTAGT, per germline. This CDR3 region has 15 residues. The CDR3 region has the DNA TGTGCCAGCAGTGAGAGAGAGCTAGACACAGATACGCAGTATTTT. Protein sequence: CASSERELDTDTQYF.

J is TRBJ2-5 and V is TRBV6-5, with D perhaps matching TRBD1 or TRBD2 (5 bases each). This CDR3 comprises 14 residues. Germline V gene sequence: CDR1 MNHEY, CDR2 SVGAGI. Trimming removed 9 bases from V and 3 bases from J, with 17 bases in between. The CDR3 protein is CARGAYKGEETQYF. The CDR3 nucleotides are TGTGCCAGGGGAGCTTACAAAGGGGAAGAGACCCAGTACTTC.

The V call is TRBV10-2, the J call TRBJ1-1, with D possibly TRBD1 on 6 matching bases. Germline loops: CDR1 WSHSY, CDR2 SAAADI. The CDR3 loop spans 11 amino acids. Deletions cut 6 bases from V and 8 bases from J, with 10 bases between. The CDR3 coding sequence is TGCGCCAGCAGGTTAGGGGGGGAAGCTTTCTTT. It encodes CASRLGGEAFF.

This chain links TRBV4-1 with TRBJ2-2; TRBD2 matches 8 bases. CDR1 MGHRA and CDR2 YSYEKL come from the germline V gene. After removal of 6 bases from V and 1 base from J, the junction contained 4 bases not matched to a gene. The CDR3 consists of 15 residues. DNA of the CDR3: TGCGCCAGCAGACATGCGGGAGGGAACACCGGGGAGCTGTTTTTT. Amino acid sequence: CASRHAGGNTGELFF.

This chain uses TRBV12-3 or TRBV12-4 with TRBJ2-1; weak D call: TRBD2 (5 bases). V lost 4 bases and J 8 bases, leaving 12 bases between the germline ends. CDR3 size: 13 residues. CDR3 amino acids: CASSYFPEDEQFF. CDR3 coding DNA: TGTGCCAGCAGTTATTTTCCGGAGGATGAGCAGTTCTTC.

The chain joins TRBV12-3 or TRBV12-4 to TRBJ2-7; 7 nucleotides line up with TRBD1. Trimming at V came to 6 bases and at J to 6 bases, leaving 5 bases not matched to a gene. The length of the CDR3 is 12 residues. The chain's CDR3 is CASSRDRSEQYV. The CDR3 nucleotides read TGTGCCAGCAGCCGGGACAGAAGCGAGCAGTACGTC.

The J gene is TRBJ1-1, the V gene TRBV6-2 or TRBV6-3; TRBD1 matches at 8 bases. J was trimmed by 0 bases and V by 5 bases; bases with no gene match: 2. Germline V gives CDR1 MNHEY, CDR2 SVGEGT. The CDR3 has 14 amino acids. In nucleotides, the CDR3 is TGTGCCAGCAGTGGGGACAGGATGAACACTGAAGCTTTCTTT. This encodes CASSGDRMNTEAFF.

V usage is TRBV19 and J usage is TRBJ1-1; D not certain. The V and J ends lost 3 bases and 1 base respectively, with 6 bases between them. The CDR3 extends over 13 amino acids. Germline loops: CDR1 LNHDA, CDR2 SQIVND (reference sequence). The CDR3 DNA follows: TGTGCCAGTAGTATTAACCAGAACACTGAAGCTTTCTTT. Translating it yields CASSINQNTEAFF.

This rearrangement joins TRBV7-9 to TRBJ2-4; D unresolved. The ends were cut back, 2 bases at V and 8 bases at J, with 10 bases in the middle. Germline lookup yields CDR1 SEHNR and CDR2 FQNEAQ (reference sequence). The CDR3 loop spans 13 amino acids. CDR3 residues: CASSLTSADIQYF. The CDR3, as DNA: TGTGCCAGCAGCTTAACATCCGCGGACATTCAGTACTTC.

V is TRBV6-5 and J is TRBJ2-4, with D unclear. The CDR3 runs to 15 residues. Between the trimmed V and J ends, which lost 7 bases and 0 bases, there was a span of 13 bases. CDR1 MNHEY and CDR2 SVGAGI come from the germline V gene. The CDR3 DNA follows: TGTGCCAGCACCCGAATGGGGATAGCCAAAAACATTCAGTACTTC. Translated: CASTRMGIAKNIQYF.

The V and J genes are TRBV5-6 and TRBJ1-6, with no clear D. Trimming left V 1 base short and J 7 bases short, with 12 bases between. The germline V gene has CDR1 SGHDT and CDR2 YYEEEE. This CDR3 has 15 residues. The CDR3 nucleotides read TGTGCCAGCAGCTTGTATAGCCCGGACAATTCACCCCTCCACTTT. As protein: CASSLYSPDNSPLHF.

Only one count was recorded for this clone. At one end, the junction sequence differs from germline, possibly due to a read error. The rearrangement joins TRBV6-2 or TRBV6-3 to TRBJ2-2; 11 positions match TRBD2. Germline V CDR1 and CDR2: MNHEY, SVGEGT. This CDR3 is 17 amino acids long. The CDR3 region has the DNA TGCGCCAGCAGTCTCGAATTGATCGGACTAGCGGGCGGGGAGCTGTTTTTT. It encodes CASSLELIGLAGGELFF.

V usage is TRBV7-9 and J usage is TRBJ1-5; 7 positions agree with TRBD1. CDR1 and CDR2 from the germline V gene are SEHNR and FQNEAQ (reference sequence). With V trimmed by 5 bases and J by 0 bases, 7 bases remained unmatched. The CDR3 runs 16 residues. CDR3 sequence reads: CASSQWTGFSNQPQHF. Written as DNA, the CDR3 is TGTGCCAGCAGCCAATGGACAGGCTTTAGCAATCAGCCCCAGCATTTT.

The V call is TRBV20-1, the J call TRBJ2-3, with TRBD2 matching 8 bases. The CDR3 loop spans 17 amino acids. The ends lost 3 bases at V and 0 bases at J; junction bases unmatched: 11. The V gene's germline CDR1 is DFQATT and CDR2 SNEGSKA (reference sequence). The CDR3 sequence: CSASSLAGKPSTDTQYF. In nucleotides, the CDR3 is TGCAGTGCTAGTTCTTTAGCGGGGAAGCCTAGCACAGATACGCAGTATTTT.

The CDR3 sequence is CASSVGQGITEAFF. The DNA of the CDR3 is TGTGCCAGCAGCGTGGGACAGGGTATCACTGAAGCTTTCTTT. The chain carries TRBV13 and TRBJ1-1, with 9 bases matching TRBD1. The V gene's germline CDR1 is PRHDT and CDR2 FYEKMQ (reference sequence). This CDR3 region has 14 residues. Trimming cost V 5 bases and J 4 bases; bases outside gene matches: 5.

CDR3 DNA: TGTGCCAGCAGGTTTAGTATCGGCACCGGGGAGCTGTTTTTT. Protein: CASRFSIGTGELFF. The V and J genes are TRBV2 and TRBJ2-2; D gene unclear. The V end lost 6 bases, the J end lost 4 bases, and 12 bases lay between the germline ends. The germline gives CDR1 SNHLY, CDR2 FYNNEI. This CDR3 region has 14 residues.

The rearrangement joins TRBV7-2 to TRBJ1-3; D not resolved. The CDR3 spans 16 residues. Between the trimmed V and J ends, which lost 0 bases and 4 bases, there was a span of 13 bases. The germline V gene encodes CDR1 SGHTA and CDR2 FQGNSA. The CDR3 sequence: CASSLAPVGGGNTIYF. The CDR3, as DNA: TGTGCCAGCAGCTTAGCGCCCGTGGGCGGCGGAAACACCATATATTTT.

The chain combines TRBV27 with TRBJ1-5; D is unresolved. Germline assignment: CDR1 MNHEY and CDR2 SMNVEV (reference sequence). This CDR3 spans 14 amino acids. Trimming cost V 6 bases and J 9 bases, with 18 bases left between them. This CDR3 is CASRQSAGGGPQHF. In DNA form, the CDR3 reads TGTGCCAGCAGACAATCAGCAGGCGGAGGGCCCCAGCATTTT.

The chain joins TRBV24-1 to TRBJ2-5; TRBD2 matches at 12 bases. The CDR3 spans 15 residues. V trimming: 4 bases; J trimming: 4 bases; junction bases outside the gene matches: 3. CDR1 and CDR2 (germline): KGHDR, SFDVKD. The CDR3 DNA is TGTGCCACCAGTGAAGCTAGCGGGGGGGCAGAGACCCAGTACTTC. Protein: CATSEASGGAETQYF.